This T cell receptor beta chain came from a study of T cell responses to AZD1222 COVID-19 vaccine. Overall study results and limits: Along spike, vaccine-associated CD4 TCRs were found throughout, with dominance at 160-218 and 743-854.

Using immunoSEQ multiplex PCR, the repertoire was profiled, and TCRdb retains in-frame clones only, with some absent. Counted here are 90,000 to 120,000 clones, about nine tenths occurring once; the ten biggest clones make up 3.1%. Of note for this clone: The target antigen is unknown.

The CDR3 is 14 amino acids. After removal of 5 bases from V and 3 bases from J, the junction contained 3 bases not matched to a gene. The germline CDR1 and CDR2 sequences are SGHVS and FQNEAQ. Sequencing used peripheral blood, obtained on day 0 of MenACWY control vaccination. This clonotype was obtained from an adult in good health. V and J are TRBV7-8 and TRBJ1-4; 7 bases agree with TRBD1. The CDR3 here is CASSRDRANEKLFF. The CDR3 DNA follows: TGTGCCAGCAGCCGAGACAGGGCTAATGAAAAACTGTTTTTT.